This T cell receptor (beta chain) was observed in a study of blood T cell repertoires in COVID-19. At the level of the study: The cDNA or gDNA used as material had been derived from T cells, B-cell-depleted T cells, or PBMCs.

Method: immunoSEQ multiplex PCR; TCRdb's copy keeps in-frame clones and lacks some. The table includes about 110,000 clones, roughly 85% detected once. The length of the CDR3 is 15 residues. Between the trimmed V and J ends, which lost 4 bases and 0 bases, there was a span of 13 bases. Germline-derived CDR1 and CDR2 are SGHRS and YFSETQ. The chain couples TRBV5-1 to TRBJ1-1; possible D gene TRBD1, 5 bases. The specimen was peripheral blood. The TCR comes from a man aged 35 to 55 with acute or convalescent COVID-19. The CDR3, as DNA: TGCGCCAGCAGCACGGGACTGACTATGAACACTGAAGCTTTCTTT. Translating gives CASSTGLTMNTEAFF.